The 18 T cell receptor beta chains reported below all come from one sample, sequenced in a study of tumor-infiltrating lymphocytes in glioblastoma multiforme. TCR beta libraries were built from RNA through three nested multiplex PCR rounds using modified ARM-PCR. MiXCR was run by TCRdb on the multiplex PCR reads, yielding one entry per CDR3 protein. Here the sample spans about 18,000 distinct CDR3 sequences, 55% to 70% being singletons. Sequenced material: peripheral blood. These receptors were taken from a male donor with glioblastoma.

For this clonotype: The CDR3 carries no conserved terminal phenylalanine or tryptophan, so it likely arises from a read error. The CDR3 is CSTRDRLAGGQETQYL. CDR3 coding DNA: TGCAGTACTAGAGACCGACTAGCGGGAGGGCAAGAGACCCAGTACCTC. V usage is TRBV20-1 and J usage is TRBJ2-5; 14 bases align to TRBD2. The CDR3 is 16 amino acids. Germline V lookup: CDR1 DFQATT, CDR2 SNEGSKA (reference sequence).

On this clonotype: The junction differs from germline at one of its ends, possibly a read error. V gene TRBV29-1 combines with J gene TRBJ2-1; TRBD2 might be the D (5 bases). Germline CDR1 SQVTM, CDR2 ANQGSEA. This CDR3 has 12 amino acids. Here the CDR3 DNA reads TGCAGCGTTGTAGAGGGTACTAAAGAGCGGTTCTTC. Protein: CSVVEGTKERFF.

The chain uses TRBV20-1 and TRBJ1-1, with 7 nucleotides matching TRBD1. CDR3 length: 14 residues. The V gene end was trimmed by 6 bases and the J gene end by 4 bases; junction bases not matched to a gene: 11. Germline values: CDR1 DFQATT, CDR2 SNEGSKA (reference sequence). CDR3 loop: CSASGPEGATEAFF. Here the CDR3 DNA reads TGCAGTGCCAGTGGTCCTGAGGGGGCCACTGAAGCTTTCTTT.

CDR3 nucleotide sequence: TGTGCCAGCAGCCCCTTCGGGACAGGGGGGTTTGGCTACACCTTC. Protein sequence: CASSPFGTGGFGYTF. This chain connects TRBV11-1 to TRBJ1-2; 11 bases line up with TRBD1. J was trimmed by 7 bases and V by 5 bases; bases with no gene match: 9. The germline CDR1 and CDR2 sequences are SGHAT and FQDESV (reference sequence). CDR3 length equals 15 residues.

This chain joins TRBV20-1 and TRBJ1-2; perhaps TRBD1 as D (5 bases). Looked up from germline, CDR1 is DFQATT and CDR2 is SNEGSKA (reference sequence). This CDR3 spans 11 amino acids. Trimming took 7 bases from V and 8 from J, leaving 14 bases between them. The CDR3 is CSVPRGTGYTF. DNA for the CDR3: TGCAGTGTCCCCCGGGGGACCGGCTACACCTTC.

Details on this clonotype: A junction end diverges from the germline sequence, so it may reflect a read error. The chain employs TRBV11-2 and TRBJ2-2; tentatively, D is TRBD1 or TRBD2 (5 bases each). This CDR3 has 13 residues. The V gene's germline CDR1 is SGHAT and CDR2 FQNNGV. The CDR3 coding sequence is TGTGCTAGCATCCTTGGGGGTCCCGGGGAGCTGTTTTTT. Translated, it gives CASILGGPGELFF.

This clonotype is large. The V and J genes are TRBV11-2 and TRBJ2-1; D is ambiguous. V shed 10 bases and J shed 2 bases, with 15 bases lying between them. Germline assignment: CDR1 SGHAT and CDR2 FQNNGV. CDR3 size: 14 residues. This CDR3 is CATRSPRTYNEQFF. In nucleotides, the CDR3 is TGTGCCACCAGAAGTCCCAGGACCTACAATGAGCAGTTCTTC.

This clonotype was detected many times. J is TRBJ2-2 and V is TRBV6-2 or TRBV6-3; D uncertain. Trimming took off 4 bases at V and 2 bases at J, with 8 bases between the two ends. The CDR3 loop spans 14 amino acids. Germline V CDR1 and CDR2: MNHEY, SVGEGT. The chain's CDR3 is CASSFRLNTGELFF. CDR3 coding DNA: TGTGCCAGCAGTTTTCGACTCAACACCGGGGAGCTGTTTTTT.

A note on this clonotype: The CDR3 ends on some other residue instead of the conserved phenylalanine or tryptophan, so this is likely a read error. The V call is TRBV20-1, the J call TRBJ1-6; 9 bases agree with TRBD1. Germline CDR1 is DFQATT and CDR2 is SNEGSKA (reference sequence). J gave up 10 bases and V 0 bases, and 7 bases lay outside the gene matches. The CDR3 runs 15 residues. The CDR3 loop reads CSARDGQGSSSPLHS. In DNA form, the CDR3 reads TGCAGTGCTAGAGACGGACAGGGGAGTAGCTCACCCCTCCACTCT.

The chain carries TRBV10-3 and TRBJ2-7; 8 bases fit TRBD2. The V segment lost 2 bases and the J segment 3 bases; nucleotides outside the gene matches: 9. This CDR3 comprises 16 residues. Germline V gene data show CDR1 as ENHRY and CDR2 as SYGVKD. The CDR3 DNA reads as TGTGCCATCAGTGAGGACAAATCGGGACTAGTCTACGAGCAGTACTTC. This gives the protein CAISEDKSGLVYEQYF.

By its share, this clonotype is medium-sized. J is TRBJ2-7 and V is TRBV11-2; D unclear. Between the trimmed V and J ends, which lost 2 bases and 6 bases, there was a span of 26 bases. The CDR3 loop spans 18 amino acids. Germline lookup yields CDR1 SGHAT and CDR2 FQNNGV. The CDR3 spells CASSLRAPGGLQPGEQYF. CDR3 sequence (DNA): TGTGCCAGCAGCTTAAGGGCCCCTGGCGGTCTACAACCAGGCGAGCAGTACTTC.

This clonotype was recorded many times. This CDR3 reads CASSLTGANVLTF. The CDR3 region has the DNA TGTGCCAGCAGCTTAACTGGGGCCAACGTCCTGACTTTC. The chain couples TRBV13 to TRBJ2-6; D is ambiguous. The CDR3 spans 13 residues. Germline CDR1 and CDR2: PRHDT and FYEKMQ (reference sequence). V lost 2 bases to trimming and J lost 2 bases, with 1 base between them.

The chain combines TRBV5-4 with TRBJ2-7; possibly TRBD1 for D (6 bases). The CDR3 spans 15 residues. Per germline, CDR1 SGHNT and CDR2 YYREEE (reference sequence). The ends were cut back, 0 bases at V and 5 bases at J, with 15 bases in the middle. This chain's CDR3 is CASSLVATGDNEQYF. CDR3 DNA sequence: TGTGCCAGCAGCTTGGTGGCGACAGGTGATAACGAGCAGTACTTC.

The CDR3 protein is CASRKVGTAHEQYF. The CDR3 nucleotides read TGTGCCAGCAGGAAAGTTGGGACAGCCCACGAGCAGTACTTC. V is TRBV6-2 or TRBV6-3 and J is TRBJ2-7, with 7 bases identical to TRBD1. Germline V CDR1 and CDR2: MNHEY, SVGEGT. The junction had 10 bases not matched to a gene; V was cut back by 6 bases and J by 5 bases. The length of the CDR3 is 14 residues.

The rearrangement uses TRBV5-6 and TRBJ1-1, with D possibly being TRBD1 (6 bases). The CDR3 covers 16 residues. V lost 2 bases and J 2 bases, leaving 16 bases between the germline ends. Germline V gene sequence: CDR1 SGHDT, CDR2 YYEEEE. CDR3 sequence reads: CASSFTGPTTNTEAFF. CDR3 nucleotide sequence: TGTGCCAGCAGCTTTACAGGGCCTACCACAAACACTGAAGCTTTCTTT.

The rearrangement links TRBV11-1 to TRBJ2-7; D perhaps matches TRBD1 (6 bases). Between the trimmed V and J ends, which lost 0 bases and 9 bases, there was a span of 12 bases. This CDR3 has 13 residues. Looked up from germline, CDR1 is SGHAT and CDR2 is FQDESV (reference sequence). CDR3 in DNA: TGTGCCAGCAGCTTAGCGCAGGGGACGGCGCAGTACTTC. The encoded protein is CASSLAQGTAQYF. The full variable domain, its missing parts supplied by reference TRBV11-1 and TRBJ2-7, is EAEVAQSPRYKITEKSQAVAFWCDPISGHATLYWYRQILGQGPELLVQFQDESVVDDSQLPKDRFSAERLKGVDSTLKIQPAELGDSAMYLCASSLAQGTAQYFGPGTRLTVT.

This clonotype was detected a few times. This could be a read error, since a much larger clone is one nucleotide away. J is TRBJ2-3 and V is TRBV29-1; 10 bases are shared with TRBD2. CDR1 is SQVTM and CDR2 is ANQGSEA in the germline V gene. The CDR3 totals 14 residues. The V segment lost 4 bases and the J segment 5 bases; nucleotides outside the gene matches: 6. The DNA of the CDR3 is TGCAGCGTTGGCAGGACTAGCGGAATAGATACGCAGTATTTT. As protein: CSVGRTSGIDTQYF.

V usage is TRBV11-2 and J usage is TRBJ2-1, with D uncertain. Germline V CDR1 and CDR2: SGHAT, FQNNGV. This CDR3 has 15 residues. The V gene lost 1 base and the J gene lost 6 bases, with 13 bases spanning the gap. The chain's CDR3 is CASSLGTALGNEQFF. DNA for the CDR3: TGTGCCAGCAGCTTAGGTACCGCCCTGGGCAATGAGCAGTTCTTC.